This TCR beta chain was captured in a study of T cell responses to AZD1222 COVID-19 vaccine. Study results and limitations: Donors in the cohort were predominantly white British and more often female, and clonal diversity was possibly underestimated. Repertoires in all cases were sampled only once the peak T cell response had passed. Seropositive status at baseline applied to only a handful of AZD1222 recipients.

On this clone itself: Its target is unknown.

The V end was cut by 3 bases, the J end by 8 bases, with 25 bases between. This CDR3 region has 17 residues. Germline CDR1 is LNHDA and CDR2 is SQIVND (reference sequence). Method: immunoSEQ multiplex PCR; TCRdb's copy keeps in-frame clones and lacks some. The data show 95,000 to 150,000 clones, 70% to 90% seen once. Sequenced here: peripheral blood, sampled on day 0 of AZD1222 vaccination. This sequence originates from an adult in good health. The chain recombines TRBV19 with TRBJ1-2; maybe TRBD1 (5 bases). CDR3 nucleotide sequence: TGTGCCAGTAGTATGTCGTTCGGGGCCCCCAGGGTGGGCGGCTACACCTTC. It codes for CASSMSFGAPRVGGYTF. The variable domain in full, completed from reference TRBV19 and TRBJ1-2, reads DGGITQSPKYLFRKEGQNVTLSCEQNLNHDAMYWYRQDPGQGLRLIYYSQIVNDFQKGDIAEGYSVSREKKESFPLTVTSAQKNPTAFYLCASSMSFGAPRVGGYTFGSGTRLTVV.